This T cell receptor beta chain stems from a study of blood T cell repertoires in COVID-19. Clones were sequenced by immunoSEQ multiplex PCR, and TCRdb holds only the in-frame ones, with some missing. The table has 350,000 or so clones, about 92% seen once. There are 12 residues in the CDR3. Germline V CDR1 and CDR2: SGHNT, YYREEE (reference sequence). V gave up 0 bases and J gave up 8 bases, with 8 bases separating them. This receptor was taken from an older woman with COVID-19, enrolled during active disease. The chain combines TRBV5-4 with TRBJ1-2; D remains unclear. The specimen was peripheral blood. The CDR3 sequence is CASSLVREGYTF. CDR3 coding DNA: TGTGCCAGCAGCTTGGTCCGGGAGGGCTACACCTTC.